Listed below are T cell receptor beta chains from one sample, sequenced in a study of blood T cell repertoires in COVID-19. Profiling relied on immunoSEQ multiplex PCR, and the TCRdb table lists in-frame clones only, not all of them. The sample shows fewer than 300,000 clones, over 75% of them seen only once. Sequenced: PBMCs or T cells enriched from blood (not recorded which). Receptor source: a woman aged 25 to 39 who had recovered from COVID-19. The CDR3 runs from the conserved cysteine through the conserved F or W. The D gene is left open where the match is weak. A row's size may be missing; if present it is once, few, many or a size class.

once | . | 15 | TRBJ2-1 | TRBV28 | TGTGCCAGCAGTTCTCTAGGAAGCTCCTACAATGAGCAGTTCTTC | CASSSLGSSYNEQFF
. | TRBD1 | 16 | TRBJ2-1 | TRBV19 | TGTGCCAGTAGTAGACCGGGACAGGGGGCGTACAATGAGCAGTTCTTC | CASSRPGQGAYNEQFF
. | . | 14 | TRBJ1-5 | TRBV19 | TGTGCCAGCCGGACAGCCCCCGGCCATGCGCCCCAGCATTTT | CASRTAPGHAPQHF
. | . | 15 | TRBJ1-5 | TRBV27 | TGTGCCAGTAATACACGAGGAGGGGAAGGACAGCCCCAGCATTTT | CASNTRGGEGQPQHF
. | TRBD1 | 13 | TRBJ1-1 | TRBV7-2 | TGTGCCAGCAGCTTACAGGGGGGCACTGAAGCTTTCTTT | CASSLQGGTEAFF
. | TRBD2 | 16 | TRBJ2-1 | TRBV7-2 | TGTGCCAGCAGCTTGTATGCGGGAGTGGAGTACAATGAGCAGTTCTTC | CASSLYAGVEYNEQFF
. | TRBD1 | 14 | TRBJ1-6 | TRBV6-5 | TGTGCCAGCACCGGGGACAGGGAGAATTCACCCCTCCACTTT | CASTGDRENSPLHF
. | . | 14 | TRBJ1-3 | TRBV9 | TGTGCCAGCAGCGGGGCAGACTCTGGAAACACCATATATTTT | CASSGADSGNTIYF
. | TRBD1 | 16 | TRBJ1-2 | TRBV6-5 | TGTGCCAGCAGTTACTCGAGCGGCCAGGGGGCGTTTGGCTACACCTTC | CASSYSSGQGAFGYTF
. | . | 18 | TRBJ2-5 | TRBV19 | TGTGCCAGTAGTACCATCTTCTATCCAGGACTTTCCCAAGAGACCCAGTACTTC | CASSTIFYPGLSQETQYF
. | TRBD1 | 13 | TRBJ2-7 | TRBV4-2 | TGTGCCAGCAGCCACCAGGGGGCTTACGAGCAGTACTTC | CASSHQGAYEQYF
. | TRBD1 | 14 | TRBJ2-7 | TRBV6-5 | TGTGCCAGCGTATTCGAGGGGGCTTCCTACGAGCAGTACTTC | CASVFEGASYEQYF
. | . | 14 | TRBJ2-1 | TRBV28 | TGTGCCAGCAGTTTCTTGAGACTAGACAATGAGCAGTTCTTC | CASSFLRLDNEQFF
. | TRBD1 | 14 | TRBJ2-7 | TRBV6-5 | TGTGCCAGCAGGTCCCGGGACAGGACCTACGAGCAGTACTTC | CASRSRDRTYEQYF
. | TRBD1 | 15 | TRBJ1-1 | TRBV14 | TGTGCCAGCAGCGAAACAGGGGCGGGGAACACTGAAGCTTTCTTT | CASSETGAGNTEAFF
. | TRBD1 | 13 | TRBJ1-2 | TRBV28 | TGTGCCAGCAGTTTGGGACAGGTATATGGCTACACCTTC | CASSLGQVYGYTF
. | . | 15 | TRBJ2-3 | TRBV7-2 | TGTGCCAGCAGCCTGGGACTTTTCCAACCAGATACGCAGTATTTT | CASSLGLFQPDTQYF
once | TRBD1 | 15 | TRBJ2-7 | TRBV3-1/TRBV3-2 | TGTGCCAGCAGTCCCACCGGGACAGTCTCCTACGAGCAGTACTTC | CASSPTGTVSYEQYF
. | TRBD2 | 14 | TRBJ2-1 | TRBV5-1 | TGCGCCAGCAGCTCGGGAGGGCCGAATAATGAGCAGTTCTTC | CASSSGGPNNEQFF
. | . | 13 | TRBJ2-3 | TRBV9 | TGTGCCAGCAGCGTAGGACAACTAGATACGCAGTATTTT | CASSVGQLDTQYF
. | TRBD1 | 15 | TRBJ1-4 | TRBV10-3 | TGTGCCATCAGTGAGGCCGGGACAGGGAGGGAAAAACTGTTTTTT | CAISEAGTGREKLFF
once | TRBD1 | 14 | TRBJ2-3 | TRBV7-9 | TGTGCCAGCAGATCCGGACAGGGTTCAGATACGCAGTATTTT | CASRSGQGSDTQYF
once | TRBD1 | 15 | TRBJ2-7 | TRBV27 | TGTGCCAGCAGTGGGACCGGGACAGGGTACAACGAGCAGTACTTC | CASSGTGTGYNEQYF
. | TRBD1 | 14 | TRBJ2-7 | TRBV5-5 | TGTGCCAGCCAGGGGACAGGGATCTCCTACGAGCAGTACTTC | CASQGTGISYEQYF
. | TRBD1 | 15 | TRBJ2-3 | TRBV27 | TGTGCCAGCAGATTAGGACAGGGGTACACAGATACGCAGTATTTT | CASRLGQGYTDTQYF
. | . | 10 | TRBJ2-5 | TRBV11-2 | TGTGCCAGCGGGAGAGAGACCCAGTACTTC | CASGRETQYF
. | . | 12 | TRBJ1-1 | TRBV30 | TGTGCCTGGAGTGTAAGAACAGCCGAAGCTTTCTTT | CAWSVRTAEAFF
. | . | 13 | TRBJ2-3 | TRBV7-3 | TGTGCCAGCAGCTTCGGGGAAGGGGATACGCAGTATTTT | CASSFGEGDTQYF
. | . | 14 | TRBJ2-7 | TRBV9 | TGTGCCAGCAGCGTAGCTACGGGGTCCTACGAGCAGTACTTC | CASSVATGSYEQYF
. | . | 13 | TRBJ1-5 | TRBV7-9 | TGTGCCAGCAGCCTCACTTACAATCAGCCCCAGCATTTT | CASSLTYNQPQHF
. | TRBD1 | 16 | TRBJ1-1 | TRBV11-2 | TGTGCCAGCAGCCTCCTTTCCGGGACAGTGAACACTGAAGCTTTCTTT | CASSLLSGTVNTEAFF
once | TRBD1 | 17 | TRBJ2-5 | TRBV10-1 | TGCGCCAGCAGTGAGTCCCGGACAGGGCTTAAAGGAGAGACCCAGTACTTC | CASSESRTGLKGETQYF
. | TRBD2 | 15 | TRBJ2-1 | TRBV7-3 | TGTGCCAGCAGCCCGGGACTAGCGGGAGGGAAGGAGCAGTTCTTC | CASSPGLAGGKEQFF
. | TRBD2 | 15 | TRBJ2-1 | TRBV7-9 | TGTGCCAGCAGCTTACCTAGCGGGATCGGCAATGAGCAGTTCTTC | CASSLPSGIGNEQFF
. | TRBD1 | 14 | TRBJ2-5 | TRBV14 | TGTGCCAGCAGCCAGTCGACAGGGGTAGAGACCCAGTACTTC | CASSQSTGVETQYF
. | . | 14 | TRBJ2-5 | TRBV29-1 | TGCAGCGTGAGAGGTGGAGGGGGCGGAGAGACCCAGTACTTC | CSVRGGGGGETQYF
once | . | 20 | TRBJ2-5 | TRBV5-4 | TGTGCCAGCAGCTTGGGGAGTCTGTCGGGGGAGAGGAGTTGGAGAGAGACCCAGTACTTC | CASSLGSLSGERSWRETQYF
. | TRBD1 | 14 | TRBJ1-5 | TRBV6-5 | TGTGCCAGCAGTACGACAGGGGGCAATCAGCCCCAGCATTTT | CASSTTGGNQPQHF
. | TRBD1 | 15 | TRBJ2-2 | TRBV25-1 | TGTGCCAGCAGTGAAGGGACAGGGGACACCGGGGAGCTGTTTTTT | CASSEGTGDTGELFF
. | TRBD2 | 17 | TRBJ2-5 | TRBV6-4 | TGTGCCAGCAGAATCTTGGGACTAGCGGGAGAAGAAGAGACCCAGTACTTC | CASRILGLAGEEETQYF
. | TRBD2 | 16 | TRBJ2-3 | TRBV7-2 | TGTGCCAGCAGCTTAGAGGCGGGAGCGGGATCAGATACGCAGTATTTT | CASSLEAGAGSDTQYF
. | TRBD1 | 12 | TRBJ2-7 | TRBV10-3 | TGTGCCATCAGCGACAGGGCCTACGAGCAGTACTTC | CAISDRAYEQYF
. | . | 14 | TRBJ1-1 | TRBV9 | TGTGCCAGCAGCGTAGGTGCGGAAAACACTGAAGCTTTCTTT | CASSVGAENTEAFF
once | . | 14 | TRBJ2-4 | TRBV28 | TGTGCCAGCAGGCCCGTCTCGCGGGTTGACATTCAGTACTTC | CASRPVSRVDIQYF
. | . | 15 | TRBJ1-5 | TRBV2 | TGTGCCAGCAGTAGTACAGGGAATAGCAATCAGCCCCAGCATTTT | CASSSTGNSNQPQHF
. | TRBD2 | 14 | TRBJ2-1 | TRBV28 | TGTGCCAGCAGTTCTAGCGGGTCTTACAATGAGCAGTTCTTC | CASSSSGSYNEQFF
. | . | 15 | TRBJ2-2 | TRBV7-3 | TGTGCCAGCAGGCCCGACTACCGAAACACCGGGGAGCTGTTTTTT | CASRPDYRNTGELFF
. | . | 14 | TRBJ2-2 | TRBV27 | TGTGCCAGCAGTTTATCTCAATACACCGGGGAGCTGTTTTTT | CASSLSQYTGELFF
. | . | 13 | TRBJ2-5 | TRBV11-2 | TGTGCCAGCAGCACTGGACTGCAAGAGACCCAGTACTTC | CASSTGLQETQYF
. | TRBD1 | 15 | TRBJ2-7 | TRBV5-1 | TGCGCCAGCAGCAAAACCGGGACAGGGCACTACGAGCAGTACTTC | CASSKTGTGHYEQYF
few | . | 13 | TRBJ1-5 | TRBV19 | TGTGCCAGTAGTATGAGGGAGAATCAGCCCCAGCATTTT | CASSMRENQPQHF